The sequence of this TCR beta chain was determined in a study of control samples from healthy donors and cancer patients. This CDR3 has 16 amino acids. Germline assignment: CDR1 MGHRA and CDR2 YSYEKL. Trimming removed 3 bases at V and 3 bases at J, with 17 bases between. Produced via immunoSEQ multiplex PCR; TCRdb's table is partial and in-frame only. Of some 100,000 clones listed, 93% are singletons. The genes are TRBV4-1 and TRBJ1-1; D gene ambiguous. This clonotype was obtained from a man between 18 and 29 years old in good health. The sequenced material came from blood. The CDR3 loop is CASSHRRRGSDTEAFF. The CDR3 DNA follows: TGCGCCAGCAGCCATCGACGGCGGGGATCCGACACTGAAGCTTTCTTT.